A selection of T cell receptor beta chains follows, all from one sample in a study of blood T cell repertoires in COVID-19. This table comes from immunoSEQ multiplex PCR, and its TCRdb copy is limited to in-frame clones, with some not included. The data hold about 60,000 clones, with around 90% observed a single time. The material sequenced was peripheral blood. The source of these receptors is a man in his 60s with acute or convalescent COVID-19. CDR3s leave out the opening cysteine and the closing phenylalanine or tryptophan.

J: TRBJ2-4; V: TRBV21-1; CDR3: ASSSRTGKVETKNIQY
J: TRBJ1-2; V: TRBV18; CDR3: ASSPQTGSGAGGYT
J: TRBJ2-7; V: TRBV5-5; CDR3: ASTLKGTGAIDEQY
J: TRBJ2-3; V: TRBV28; CDR3: ASSPRLATNTDTQY
J: TRBJ2-7; V: TRBV27; CDR3: ASMTSGSSSYEQY
J: TRBJ2-1; V: TRBV28; CDR3: ASSYPYGGITYNEQF
J: TRBJ2-7; V: TRBV7-2; CDR3: ASSSRAGLPPYEQY
J: TRBJ1-6; V: TRBV9; CDR3: ASRRNHVNNSPLH
J: TRBJ1-5; V: TRBV6-6; CDR3: ASSHTGGNQPQH
J: TRBJ1-2; V: TRBV6-6; CDR3: ASSTSRSGNYGYT
J: TRBJ1-4; V: TRBV29-1; CDR3: SVGTVNEKLF
J: TRBJ2-7; V: TRBV28; CDR3: ASSLLGAQGHEQY
J: TRBJ2-5; V: TRBV19; CDR3: ASSILVQREKETQY
J: TRBJ2-3; V: TRBV5-1; CDR3: ASSLVGGTGTDTQY
J: TRBJ1-1; V: TRBV3-1/TRBV3-2; CDR3: ASSPSGQMNTEAF
J: TRBJ2-3; V: TRBV19; CDR3: ASRETSVLADTQY
J: TRBJ1-6; V: TRBV14; CDR3: ASSRTGGTYNSPLH
J: TRBJ1-1; V: TRBV6-5; CDR3: ASSYSGRGNTEAF
J: TRBJ2-3; V: TRBV18; CDR3: ASSPPTQGVADTQY
J: TRBJ1-1; V: TRBV19; CDR3: ASKRQANTEAF
J: TRBJ1-5; V: TRBV3-1/TRBV3-2; CDR3: ASSQGQGFNQPQH
J: TRBJ2-3; V: TRBV7-3; CDR3: ASSLIGAGVTDTQY
J: TRBJ1-5; V: TRBV18; CDR3: ASSPRQAHSNQPQH
J: TRBJ1-3; V: TRBV28; CDR3: ASSLGHLGNTIY
J: TRBJ1-2; V: TRBV19; CDR3: ARSSRGTYGYT
J: TRBJ2-5; V: TRBV6-1; CDR3: ASSYLQETQY
J: TRBJ2-7; V: TRBV6-1; CDR3: ASSELSDYEQY
J: TRBJ1-2; V: TRBV2; CDR3: ASILDRASNYGYT
J: TRBJ2-5; V: TRBV5-6; CDR3: ASSPDNQETQY
J: TRBJ2-3; V: TRBV5-1; CDR3: ASSLGTSTDTQY
J: TRBJ1-1; V: TRBV6-5; CDR3: ASSPDEVNTEAF
J: TRBJ1-2; V: TRBV30; CDR3: AWSVQTPSRSYGYT
J: TRBJ1-1; V: TRBV5-1; CDR3: ASSLRGMRRPLNTEAF
J: TRBJ2-1; V: TRBV5-1; CDR3: ASGTGLAGVGEQF
J: TRBJ1-2; V: TRBV11-2; CDR3: ASTPGTGLYGYT
J: TRBJ2-1; V: TRBV27; CDR3: ASSLISGDYSYNEQF
J: TRBJ2-1; V: TRBV4-2; CDR3: ASSQGVAETNEQF
J: TRBJ1-6; V: TRBV5-8; CDR3: ASSVTGTYNSPLH
J: TRBJ1-3; V: TRBV7-3; CDR3: ASSPQGGKAGNTIY
J: TRBJ2-4; V: TRBV4-1; CDR3: ASSQDGDSERVNIQY
J: TRBJ2-7; V: TRBV13; CDR3: ASSLRGGTYEQY
J: TRBJ1-1; V: TRBV6-6; CDR3: ASSSSGGYTEAF
J: TRBJ2-1; V: TRBV28; CDR3: ASSFSDRREQF
J: TRBJ2-7; V: TRBV5-4; CDR3: ASSWGRTQTYEQY
J: TRBJ2-2; V: TRBV24-1; CDR3: ATSDLKASGIRGTGELF
J: TRBJ1-5; V: TRBV7-9; CDR3: ASSSGGRINQPQH